The sequence of this TCR beta chain was determined in a study of shared clonotypes between healthy human individuals (TCRdb year 2020). Concerning the study at large: The cohort comprised two women and a few men aged 18 to 49 years. For each donor, three plates each were used for CD4 naive and CD4 memory, two plates were used for CD8 naive, and one plate was used for CD8 memory. To estimate repertoire size and how much clonotypes are shared between individuals, the study performed deep sequencing of blood TCR repertoires from roughly five healthy adults. Different laboratories and diverse techniques were used to prepare libraries and sequence TCR repertoires, to increase sequencing depth and limit assay-specific biases. Each donor's leukapheresis produced roughly between about 0.8 and 10 billion PBMCs. Here is what the overall study found, with its caveats: Pairwise subsampling led to the expectation that sequencing depth would affect the degree of clonotype sharing among donors. Because the study included a small number of donors, the genetic and exposure-history diversity represented was limited. Even with the large sequencing depth, rarefaction of the sorted-subset datasets indicated that sequencing was incomplete. About 4.5% of naive CD4, 3.5% of naive CD8, around 2.3% of memory CD4, and around 0.4% of memory CD8 clonotypes were shared across a few donors. Naive subsets generally had larger estimated clonotype richness than memory subsets. Sampling was restricted to blood, and TCR repertoires in tissues likely differ from the TCR repertoires found in blood. Compared with non-shared clonotypes, the clonotypes found in all four sorted-subset donors had higher generation probabilities.

TCR CDR3 regions were amplified from genomic DNA by multiplex PCR using the deep immunoSEQ assay. For each cell subset, the extracted genomic DNA was distributed evenly across all wells of several immunoSEQ 96-well plates, and each plate served as one replicate. Each replicate PCR for sorted subsets received around 0.2 ug genomic DNA, equal to 30,000 or so T cell genomes. Purified libraries were measured with a Qubit 3.0 fluorometer, size-checked on a Bioanalyzer 2100, and measured again with the KAPA Library Quantification kit. Every immunoSEQ 96-well plate was sequenced on a separate single-read 150-cycle Illumina NextSeq 550 flow cell. The source study handled its data this way. Because only junctional sequences without quality scores were contained in the immunoSEQ output, filtering matching that applied to full-length reads could not be performed. Sequences were annotated with PyIR, a Python wrapper for IgBLAST v1.9, using IMGT germline references to assign V/J genes and CDR3. Reads were removed for weak V/J assignments (E-value above 1e-6), missing CDR3, stop codons, out-of-frame junctions, or ambiguous translated residues. A V3J clonotype was defined by an identical inferred V gene, J gene, and CDR3 amino acid sequence. Percentage overlap between repertoires was calculated by dividing the number of shared unique clonotypes by the size of the smaller repertoire. Three approaches were used to assess repertoire richness: RTK rarefaction, the Chao1 estimator, and Recon v2.1 estimates of unobserved clonotypes. OLGA was used to compute generation probabilities for all TCRbeta clonotypes that the gDNA method yielded from a handful of donors. Held by TCRdb, this immuneACCESS table contains in-frame sequences only and omits some clones. Under half of the omission traces to an unresolved V gene where checked; the cause of the rest is unknown. Clone size and the V and J calls come from that table; the DNA yielded D and trimming. The sample data list hundreds of thousands of clones, and 92% of these were observed just once. In total, the top ten clones hold about 24% of the sample.

The germline V gene (reference sequence) provides CDR1 SGHNT and CDR2 YYREEE. V lost 4 bases and J lost 6 bases, and the count of bases not matched to a germline gene is 7. From cysteine to phenylalanine, the CDR3 is 15 amino acids long. Of the read, only the CDR3 DNA is kept; its 45 bases are in frame from base 1. CD8 naive samples consisted of CD45RO-negative cells that were positively selected for CCR7, yielding a CD45RA+CCR7+ population without TemRA cells. The donors were healthy, HIV-negative adults who had no recently reported acute infections or vaccinations. All donors were Caucasian adults living in Nashville, Tennessee, USA. After blood collection by leukapheresis, PBMCs were isolated using Ficoll-Histopaque density gradient centrifugation and then cryopreserved in the vapor phase of liquid nitrogen. Purity and quantity of every magnetically sorted T cell population were checked by analytical flow cytometry. From each sorted fraction, genomic DNA was isolated and quantified by UV absorbance on a Nanodrop 2000c.

A word on this clone: Its target antigen remains unknown. There are no base qualities to consult, and no much larger clone falls within one base.

The rearranged segments are TRBV5-4 and TRBJ2-1; the junction holds 10 bases that match TRBD1. The clonotype originates from a man younger than 45 in good health. Sequenced input: naive CD8+ T cells sorted from blood. Explained via the paper, the cell subset or site label denotes: CD45RA+CCR7+. The nucleotide sequence is given as TGTGCCAGCAGCCCCGGGACAGGGGCGACCAATGAGCAGTTCTTC. Translation gives CASSPGTGATNEQFF.